This TCR beta chain is from a study of blood T cell repertoires in COVID-19. At the level of the study: COVID-19 samples from acute and convalescent phases originated in the United States, Italy and Spain. PBMCs, B-cell-depleted T cells, or T cells were the source of the cDNA or gDNA that made up the material.

The repertoire was sequenced with immunoSEQ multiplex PCR; TCRdb's copy has only in-frame clones and lacks some. The top ten clones hold around 3.5% of a sample with 45,000 to 65,000 clones, over 80% of them seen once. Germline V gene sequence: CDR1 SGHRS, CDR2 YFSETQ. Trimming cost V 4 bases and J 4 bases; bases outside gene matches: 9. The CDR3 runs 17 residues. Sequencing used peripheral blood. The chain joins TRBV5-1 to TRBJ2-3; 13 bases are a match to TRBD2. The sequence was obtained from a human donor in a cohort sampled during active COVID-19. This chain's CDR3 is CASSAGTSGTGADTQYF. The CDR3 DNA follows: TGCGCCAGCAGCGCTGGGACTAGCGGGACGGGCGCAGATACGCAGTATTTT.